The entry below describes one T cell receptor beta chain. This specimen belongs to a study of OX40 agonist ivuxolimab in advanced cancers. Profiled with immunoSEQ multiplex PCR; TCRdb holds only in-frame clones, not every one. The table records some 28,000 clones, around three quarters of them present only once. This receptor was identified in an adult with an advanced solid tumor such as melanoma, head and neck, liver or kidney cancer. The sample consisted of CD4+ or CD8+ T cells sorted from blood, taken in a trial of the OX40 agonist ivuxolimab.

CDR3 in DNA: TGTGCCAGCGGCGGGGTCAGGGATCGACAGCCCCAGCATTTT. Residues: CASGGVRDRQPQHF. The genes are TRBV28 and TRBJ1-5; maybe TRBD1 (5 bases). Germline V CDR1 and CDR2: MDHEN, SYDVKM. V was cut by 8 bases and J by 7 bases, with 18 bases left in between. The CDR3 has 14 residues.